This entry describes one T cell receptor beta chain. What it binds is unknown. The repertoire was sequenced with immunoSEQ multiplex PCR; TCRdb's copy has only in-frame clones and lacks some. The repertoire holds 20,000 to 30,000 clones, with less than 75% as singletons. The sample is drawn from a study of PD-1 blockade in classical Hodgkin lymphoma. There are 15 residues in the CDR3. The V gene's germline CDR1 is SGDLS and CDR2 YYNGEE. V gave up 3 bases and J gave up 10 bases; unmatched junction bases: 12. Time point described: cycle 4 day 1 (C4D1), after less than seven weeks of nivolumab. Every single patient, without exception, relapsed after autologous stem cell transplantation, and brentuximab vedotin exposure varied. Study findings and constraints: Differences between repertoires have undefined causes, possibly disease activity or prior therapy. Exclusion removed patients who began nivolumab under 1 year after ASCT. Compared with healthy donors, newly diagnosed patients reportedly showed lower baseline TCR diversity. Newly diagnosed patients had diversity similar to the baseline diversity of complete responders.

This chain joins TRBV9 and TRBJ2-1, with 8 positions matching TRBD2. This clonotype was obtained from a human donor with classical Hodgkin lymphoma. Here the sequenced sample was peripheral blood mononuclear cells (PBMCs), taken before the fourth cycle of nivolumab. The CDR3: CASSDRASGLGEQFF. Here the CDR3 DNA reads TGTGCCAGCAGCGATAGGGCTAGCGGGCTGGGGGAGCAGTTCTTC.